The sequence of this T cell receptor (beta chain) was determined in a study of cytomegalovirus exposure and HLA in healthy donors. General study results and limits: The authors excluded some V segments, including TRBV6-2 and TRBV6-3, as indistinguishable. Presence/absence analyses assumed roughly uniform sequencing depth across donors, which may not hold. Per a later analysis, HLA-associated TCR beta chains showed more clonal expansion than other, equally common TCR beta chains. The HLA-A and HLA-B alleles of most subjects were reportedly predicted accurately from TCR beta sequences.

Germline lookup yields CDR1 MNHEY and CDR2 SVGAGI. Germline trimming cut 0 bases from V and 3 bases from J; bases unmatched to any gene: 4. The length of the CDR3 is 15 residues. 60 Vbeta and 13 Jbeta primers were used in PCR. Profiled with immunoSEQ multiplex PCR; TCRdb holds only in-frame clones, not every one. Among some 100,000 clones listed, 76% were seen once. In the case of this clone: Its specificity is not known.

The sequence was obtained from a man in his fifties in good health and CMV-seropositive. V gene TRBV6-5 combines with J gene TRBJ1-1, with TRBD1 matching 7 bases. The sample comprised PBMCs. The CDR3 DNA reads TGTGCCAGCAGTTACTCTCGCCAGGGGGACACTGAAGCTTTCTTT. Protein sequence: CASSYSRQGDTEAFF.